A single T cell receptor beta chain is shown here with its context. This record belongs to a study of control samples from healthy donors and cancer patients. CDR1 and CDR2 from the germline V gene are GTSNPN and SVGIG (reference sequence). The CDR3 sequence is 15 residues long. V gave up 1 base and J gave up 0 bases, with 13 bases separating them. The protocol was immunoSEQ multiplex PCR, while the TCRdb copy is restricted to in-frame clones and leaves out a portion. The top ten hold 1.1% to 1.5% of the sample, which has about 180,000 clones, around 90% seen once. The chain is built from TRBV30 and TRBJ2-7; D uncertain. Sequences were obtained from blood. This TCR came from a woman aged 45-65 years in good health. The CDR3 reads CAWSGTLRSSYEQYF. The DNA for the CDR3 is TGTGCCTGGAGTGGGACCCTGAGGAGCTCCTACGAGCAGTACTTC.